The 15 T cell receptor beta chains in this list originate from one sample, sequenced in a study of glioma-infiltrating T cells after dendritic cell vaccination. Time point reported: after dendritic cell vaccination, including at tumor progression/relapse. Clones were read by immunoSEQ multiplex PCR, and TCRdb kept only the in-frame ones, dropping some. The top ten hold approximately 2.7% of the sample, which has about 110,000 clones, almost 90% seen once. The specimen was blood, collected after dendritic cell vaccination. The receptors were sampled from a human donor with glioblastoma.

J is TRBJ2-7 and V is TRBV4-2, with 7 bases aligning to TRBD1. V was clipped by 2 bases and J by 4 bases; unmatched bases: 5. Germline V gives CDR1 LGHNA, CDR2 YNFKEQ. CDR3 size: 14 residues. The CDR3 nucleotides are TGTGCCAGCAGCCAACAACAGGGGTCTTACGAGCAGTACTTC. Residues: CASSQQQGSYEQYF.

V and J are TRBV7-8 and TRBJ2-2; 11 bases are a match to TRBD2. The V gene's germline CDR1 is SGHVS and CDR2 FQNEAQ. This CDR3 region has 17 residues. V lost 1 base to trimming and J lost 3 bases; unmatched junction nucleotides: 4. CDR3 sequence reads: CASSLELAGVHTGELFF. In DNA, the CDR3 is TGTGCCAGCAGCTTAGAACTAGCGGGAGTCCACACCGGGGAGCTGTTTTTT. The complete variable domain, with remaining parts taken from reference TRBV7-8 and TRBJ2-2, reads GAGVSQSPRYKVAKRGQDVALRCDPISGHVSLFWYQQALGQGPEFLTYFQNEAQLDKSGLPSDRFFAERPEGSVSTLKIQRTQQEDSAVYLCASSLELAGVHTGELFFGEGSRLTVL.

The CDR3 reads CASSPGGVQLNEQFF. The CDR3 DNA reads as TGTGCCAGCTCACCGGGCGGGGTTCAGTTAAATGAGCAGTTCTTC. V is TRBV18 and J is TRBJ2-1, with D perhaps TRBD2 (6 bases). V lost 3 bases and J 7 bases, leaving 16 bases between the germline ends. This CDR3 is 15 amino acids long. The germline CDR1 and CDR2 sequences are KGHSH and LQKENI.

The V call is TRBV5-1, the J call TRBJ1-3, with 10 nucleotides matching TRBD1. Losses at the gene ends were 3 bases for V and 4 bases for J; bases not matched to a gene: 4. Germline V gives CDR1 SGHRS, CDR2 YFSETQ. The CDR3 extends over 15 amino acids. For the CDR3, the DNA is TGCGCCAGCAGCTCGGGACAGGGGAGGGGAAACACCATATATTTT. As protein: CASSSGQGRGNTIYF. The entire variable domain, with the rest obtained from reference TRBV5-1 and TRBJ1-3, is as follows: KAGVTQTPRYLIKTRGQQVTLSCSPISGHRSVSWYQQTPGQGLQFLFEYFSETQRNKGNFPGRFSGRQFSNSRSEMNVSTLELGDSALYLCASSSGQGRGNTIYFGEGSWLTVV.

J is TRBJ2-2 and V is TRBV11-3, with 12 bases identical to TRBD2. The CDR3 has 18 residues. V dropped 1 base and J dropped 7; count of bases not matched to a gene: 10. Germline V gene sequence: CDR1 SGHNT, CDR2 YENEEA. CDR3 in DNA: TGTGCCAGCAGCTTAGCCAACCTACTAGCGGGAGGTGTCGGGGAGCTGTTTTTT. This encodes CASSLANLLAGGVGELFF.

The V and J genes are TRBV11-3 and TRBJ2-7, with 8 bases aligning to TRBD1. The CDR3 spans 15 residues. Germline assignment: CDR1 SGHNT and CDR2 YENEEA. J gave up 7 bases and V 5 bases, and 13 bases lay outside the gene matches. CDR3 in DNA: TGTGCCAGCAGCCGCGGGCAGGGGGCAACGGGGGAGCAGTACTTC. This gives the protein CASSRGQGATGEQYF.

In its sample, this clone was seen once. V usage is TRBV7-3 and J usage is TRBJ1-1; 8 nucleotides agree with TRBD1. The V gene end was trimmed by 3 bases and the J gene end by 6 bases; junction bases not matched to a gene: 3. Germline CDR1 is SGHTA and CDR2 is FQGTGA. CDR3 length equals 13 residues. The CDR3 bases are TGTGCCAGCAGCTTGGACAGGGCCTCTGAAGCTTTCTTT. This sequence encodes CASSLDRASEAFF. The variable domain in full, with the rest retrieved from reference TRBV7-3 and TRBJ1-1, is GAGVSQTPSNKVTEKGKYVELRCDPISGHTALYWYRQSLGQGPEFLIYFQGTGAADDSGLPNDRFFAVRPEGSVSTLKIQRTERGDSAVYLCASSLDRASEAFFGQGTRLTVV.

This sequence joins TRBV6-6 and TRBJ2-7; 9 bases match TRBD1. Germline CDR1 is MNHNY and CDR2 is SVGAGI (reference sequence). The CDR3 runs to 14 residues. Trimming took 4 bases from V and 3 from J; bases not matched to a gene: 4. This CDR3 is CASSSQGALYEQYF. In DNA, the CDR3 is TGTGCCAGCAGTTCACAGGGGGCCCTCTACGAGCAGTACTTC.

The CDR3 DNA sequence: TGTGCCAGCAGCTTAGGTTCAGACACTGAAGCTTTCTTT. Its protein is CASSLGSDTEAFF. The chain combines TRBV11-3 with TRBJ1-1; no reliable D call. This CDR3 is 13 amino acids long. Germline V gives CDR1 SGHNT, CDR2 YENEEA. V was trimmed by 1 base and J by 3 bases, leaving 6 bases between them.

The rearrangement links TRBV19 to TRBJ2-5; D might be TRBD1 (6 bases). V was clipped by 9 bases and J by 0 bases, with 8 bases between them. This CDR3 has 12 amino acids. The germline gives CDR1 LNHDA, CDR2 SQIVND (reference sequence). CDR3 loop: CASGTYQETQYF. The CDR3 coding sequence is TGTGCCAGCGGGACATACCAAGAGACCCAGTACTTC.

The rearrangement links TRBV25-1 to TRBJ1-1, with 7 bases fitting TRBD1. This CDR3 region has 13 residues. With V trimmed by 7 bases and J by 8 bases, 10 bases remained unmatched. CDR1 and CDR2 (germline): MGHDK, SYGVNS. In DNA, the CDR3 is TGTGCCAGCACCCAAAGGGGGCCGGGAGAAGCTTTCTTT. This encodes CASTQRGPGEAFF.

In its sample, this clone was seen a few times. The genes are TRBV18 and TRBJ2-5; 9 bases are shared with TRBD1. This CDR3 comprises 15 residues. Unmatched junction bases numbered 7, after V lost 4 bases and J lost 4 bases. From germline, CDR1 is KGHSH and CDR2 LQKENI. CDR3 sequence: CASSRGTGNSETQYF. CDR3 nucleotide sequence: TGTGCCAGCTCACGAGGGACAGGGAACTCAGAGACCCAGTACTTC.

Notes on this clone: The CDR3 end shows no conserved phenylalanine or tryptophan, and so a read error is likely. The DNA is left out, because the CDR3 cannot be placed on it with certainty; the CDR3 is given as TCRdb lists it. The V and J genes are TRBV5-3 and TRBJ2-7; TRBD2 is the table's D call, not checked against the DNA. TRBV5-3 is designated an ORF whose function remains uncertain. Termini included, the CDR3 measures 11 amino acids. CDR3 loop: CARSLSLGFGC.

This sequence joins TRBV7-8 and TRBJ2-1, with 9 bases that match TRBD1. CDR1 is SGHVS and CDR2 is FQNEAQ in the germline V gene. CDR3 length equals 15 residues. J lost 10 bases, V lost 0 bases, and 7 bases had no gene match. The CDR3 here is CASSLARTGDIEQFF. The CDR3 DNA sequence: TGTGCCAGCAGCTTAGCTCGGACAGGGGACATAGAGCAGTTCTTC.

The rearrangement uses TRBV5-5 and TRBJ1-1; 8 bases are shared with TRBD1. There are 14 residues in the CDR3. V was clipped by 6 bases and J by 1 base; unmatched bases: 5. Germline V lookup: CDR1 SGHKS, CDR2 YYEKEE (reference sequence). The CDR3 reads CASKPGQANTEAFF. For the CDR3, the DNA is TGTGCCAGCAAACCGGGACAGGCGAACACTGAAGCTTTCTTT.